This T cell receptor beta chain comes out of a study of blood T cell repertoires in COVID-19. Looked up from germline, CDR1 is LNHDA and CDR2 is SQIVND (reference sequence). The V end was cut by 4 bases, the J end by 0 bases, with 10 bases between. This CDR3 has 15 residues. The data were produced by immunoSEQ multiplex PCR, yet TCRdb's version contains in-frame clones alone and is incomplete. The table includes 200,000 to 300,000 clones, more than 80% detected once. Material for sequencing was peripheral blood. The chain carries TRBV19 and TRBJ1-3; D possibly corresponds to TRBD1 (6 bases). This clonotype was obtained from a woman of 80 years or more with COVID-19, enrolled during active disease. CDR3 nucleotide sequence: TGTGCCAGTAGTACTGGACAGACCTCTGGAAACACCATATATTTT. This gives the protein CASSTGQTSGNTIYF. The whole variable domain, remainder taken from reference TRBV19 and TRBJ1-3, is DGGITQSPKYLFRKEGQNVTLSCEQNLNHDAMYWYRQDPGQGLRLIYYSQIVNDFQKGDIAEGYSVSREKKESFPLTVTSAQKNPTAFYLCASSTGQTSGNTIYFGEGSWLTVV.